This TCR beta chain was sequenced during a study of blood T cells in healthy people across ages. Whole-study results and caveats: Diversity of TCR beta per million T cells declined in a roughly linear way with age. Versus aged donors, long-lived donors had higher diversity and more naive CD4+ cells.

V was trimmed by 6 bases and J by 3 bases, leaving 15 bases between them. The CDR3 is made up of 15 amino acids. This clonotype was counted only a few times. Its matching antigen is unknown. The use of a sample-barcoded 5' primer and a J-beta primer mix characterized a second PCR of roughly 6 to 11 cycles. Sequencing yielded, for each sample, at least 3 million paired-end reads carrying CDR3. TCRdb redid the calling of the 5' RACE reads with MiXCR, one entry per CDR3 protein. The repertoire has about 1.4 million distinct CDR3 sequences, 59% of them found once; the top ten carry about 6.3%. The sequence derives from a man aged 18 to 35 in good health. The sample was blood. The chain employs TRBV12-3 or TRBV12-4 and TRBJ2-1; no reliable D call. CDR3 sequence: CASSQTRRSYNEQFF. The CDR3 nucleotides read TGTGCCAGCAGCCAGACCCGTAGGAGCTACAATGAGCAGTTCTTC.